This T cell receptor beta chain emerged from a study of T cells in localized non-small cell lung cancer. TCRdb's table, derived via immunoSEQ multiplex PCR, lists solely in-frame clones and lacks some. The sample carries 30,000 to 45,000 clones, around 90% recorded once. Study findings and constraints: T cell clonality was highest in uninvolved adjacent lung, above tumor. Heterogeneity remains possible, as sequencing covered one tumor region only.

This clone was counted a few times. Its antigen remains unidentified. This clonotype was obtained from a female donor older than 55 with stage I lung adenocarcinoma. The source material was peripheral blood, sampled before any cancer treatment.

The DNA for the CDR3 is TGTGCCAGCAGCTTCCGGGTTGGATCCTACGAGCAGTACTTC. This encodes CASSFRVGSYEQYF. The chain uses TRBV7-2 and TRBJ2-7, with unresolved D. CDR1 SGHTA and CDR2 FQGNSA come from the germline V gene. The CDR3 length is 14 residues. The V end lost 3 bases, the J end lost 1 base, and 10 bases lay between the germline ends.